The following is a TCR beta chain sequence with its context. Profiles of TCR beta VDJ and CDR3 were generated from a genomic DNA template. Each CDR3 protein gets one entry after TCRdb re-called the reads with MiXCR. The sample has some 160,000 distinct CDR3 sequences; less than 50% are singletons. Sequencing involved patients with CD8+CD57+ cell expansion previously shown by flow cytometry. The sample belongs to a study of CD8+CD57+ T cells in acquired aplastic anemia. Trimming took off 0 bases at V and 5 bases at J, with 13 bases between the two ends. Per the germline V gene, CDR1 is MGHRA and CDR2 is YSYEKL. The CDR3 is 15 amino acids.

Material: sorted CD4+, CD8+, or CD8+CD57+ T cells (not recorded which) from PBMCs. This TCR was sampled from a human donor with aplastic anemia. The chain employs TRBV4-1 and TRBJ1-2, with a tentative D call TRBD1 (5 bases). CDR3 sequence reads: CASSQEGTGPYGYTF. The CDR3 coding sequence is TGCGCCAGCAGCCAAGAGGGAACGGGGCCTTATGGCTACACCTTC.